The entry below describes one TCR beta chain. At one end the junction does not follow the germline gene, possibly because of a read error. This specimen belongs to a study of CD8 T cells in ankylosing spondylitis. Molecular-barcoded quantitative 5'-RACE produced these TCR beta libraries. TCRdb redid the calling of the 5' RACE reads with MiXCR, one entry per CDR3 protein. The sample has more than 150,000 distinct CDR3 sequences, under 15% seen once. This CDR3 spans 14 amino acids. Germline lookup yields CDR1 DFQATT and CDR2 SNEGSKA (reference sequence). The sample consisted of blood, either unsorted or a sorted T cell fraction (not recorded which). The chain carries TRBV20-1 and TRBJ2-7; a possible D gene is TRBD2 (5 bases). The receptor was derived from a female donor with ankylosing spondylitis or in good health (not recorded which). CDR3 region: CSARDYGNDYEQCF. The CDR3 DNA sequence: TGCAGTGCTAGAGATTACGGGAACGACTACGAGCAGTGCTTC.